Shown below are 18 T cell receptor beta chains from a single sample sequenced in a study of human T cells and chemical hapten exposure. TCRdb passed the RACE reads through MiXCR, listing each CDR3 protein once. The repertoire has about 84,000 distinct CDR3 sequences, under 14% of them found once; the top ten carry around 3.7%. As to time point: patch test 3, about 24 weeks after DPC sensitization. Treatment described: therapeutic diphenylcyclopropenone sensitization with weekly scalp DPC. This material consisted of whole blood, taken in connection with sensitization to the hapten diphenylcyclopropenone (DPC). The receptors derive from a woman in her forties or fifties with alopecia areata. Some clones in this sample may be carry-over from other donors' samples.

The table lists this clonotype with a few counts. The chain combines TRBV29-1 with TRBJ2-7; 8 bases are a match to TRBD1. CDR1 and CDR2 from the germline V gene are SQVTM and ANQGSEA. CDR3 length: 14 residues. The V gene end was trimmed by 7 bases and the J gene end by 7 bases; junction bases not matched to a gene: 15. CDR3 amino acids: CSAQTGTGGREQYF. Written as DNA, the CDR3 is TGCAGCGCTCAGACCGGGACAGGAGGAAGGGAGCAGTACTTC.

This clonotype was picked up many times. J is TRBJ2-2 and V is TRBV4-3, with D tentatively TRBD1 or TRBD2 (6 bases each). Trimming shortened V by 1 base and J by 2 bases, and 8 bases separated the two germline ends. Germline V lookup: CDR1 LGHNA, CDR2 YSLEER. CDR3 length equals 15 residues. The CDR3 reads CASSQGGANTGELFF. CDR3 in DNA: TGCGCCAGCAGCCAAGGGGGGGCAAACACCGGGGAGCTGTTTTTT.

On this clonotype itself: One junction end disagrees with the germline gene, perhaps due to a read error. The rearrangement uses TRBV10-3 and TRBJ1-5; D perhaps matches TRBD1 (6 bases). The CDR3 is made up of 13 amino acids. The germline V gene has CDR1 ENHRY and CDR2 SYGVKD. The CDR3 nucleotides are TGTGCAATCACCCCAGGGGACAATCAGCCCCAGCATTTT. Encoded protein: CAITPGDNQPQHF.

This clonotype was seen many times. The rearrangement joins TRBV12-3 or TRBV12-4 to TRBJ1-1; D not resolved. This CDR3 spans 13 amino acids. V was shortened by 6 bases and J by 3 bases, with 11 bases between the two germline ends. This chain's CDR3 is CASSILGHTEAFF. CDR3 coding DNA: TGTGCCAGCAGCATACTTGGGCACACTGAAGCTTTCTTT.

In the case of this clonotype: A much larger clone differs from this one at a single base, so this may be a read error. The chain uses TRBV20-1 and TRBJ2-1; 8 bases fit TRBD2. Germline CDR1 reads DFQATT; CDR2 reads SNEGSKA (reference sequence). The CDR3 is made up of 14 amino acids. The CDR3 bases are TGCAGTGCTGACCCTAGCGGGCTTGAGGATGAGCAGATCTTC. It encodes CSADPSGLEDEQIF.

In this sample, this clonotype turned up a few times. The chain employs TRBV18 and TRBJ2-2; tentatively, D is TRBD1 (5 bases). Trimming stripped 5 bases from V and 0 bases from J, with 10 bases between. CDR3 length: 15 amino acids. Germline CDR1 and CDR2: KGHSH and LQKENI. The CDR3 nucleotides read TGTGCCAGCTCAGTGACAGCTCCGAACACCGGGGAGCTGTTTTTT. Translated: CASSVTAPNTGELFF.

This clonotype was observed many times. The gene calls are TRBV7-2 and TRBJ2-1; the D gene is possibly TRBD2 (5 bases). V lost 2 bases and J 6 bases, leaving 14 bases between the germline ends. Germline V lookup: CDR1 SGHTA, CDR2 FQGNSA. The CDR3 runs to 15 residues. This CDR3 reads CASSLSGGSVNEQFF. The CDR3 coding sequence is TGTGCCAGCAGCTTAAGTGGAGGATCAGTCAATGAGCAGTTCTTC. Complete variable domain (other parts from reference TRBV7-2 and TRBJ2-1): GAGVSQSPSNKVTEKGKDVELRCDPISGHTALYWYRQSLGQGLEFLIYFQGNSAPDKSGLPSDRFSAERTGGSVSTLTIQRTQQEDSAVYLCASSLSGGSVNEQFFGPGTRLTVL.

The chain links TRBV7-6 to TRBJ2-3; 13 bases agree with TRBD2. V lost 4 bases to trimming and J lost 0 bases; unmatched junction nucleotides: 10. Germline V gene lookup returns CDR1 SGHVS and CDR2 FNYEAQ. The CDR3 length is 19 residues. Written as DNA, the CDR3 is TGTGCCAGCAGCTCCCGACTAGCGGGAGGAGGGCCTAGCACAGATACGCAGTATTTT. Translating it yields CASSSRLAGGGPSTDTQYF.

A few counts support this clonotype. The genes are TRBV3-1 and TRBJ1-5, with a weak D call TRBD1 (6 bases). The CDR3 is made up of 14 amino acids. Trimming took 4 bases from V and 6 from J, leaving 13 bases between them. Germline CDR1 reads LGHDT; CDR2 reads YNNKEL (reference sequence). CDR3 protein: CASSPTGGRQPQHF. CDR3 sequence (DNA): TGTGCCAGCAGCCCCACGGGGGGCCGTCAGCCCCAGCATTTT.

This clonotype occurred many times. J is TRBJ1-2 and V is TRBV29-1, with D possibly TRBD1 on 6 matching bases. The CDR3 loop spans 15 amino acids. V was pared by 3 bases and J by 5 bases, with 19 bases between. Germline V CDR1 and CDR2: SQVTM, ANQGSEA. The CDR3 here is CSVETRDNRRYGYTF. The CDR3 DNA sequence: TGCAGCGTTGAGACGCGGGACAACAGGCGGTATGGCTACACCTTC.

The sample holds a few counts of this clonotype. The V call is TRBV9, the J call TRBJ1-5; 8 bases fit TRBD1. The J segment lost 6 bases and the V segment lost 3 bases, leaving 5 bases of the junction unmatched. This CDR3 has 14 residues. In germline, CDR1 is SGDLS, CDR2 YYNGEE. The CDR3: CASSAAGGGQPQHF. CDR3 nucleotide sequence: TGTGCCAGCAGCGCCGCAGGGGGCGGTCAGCCCCAGCATTTT.

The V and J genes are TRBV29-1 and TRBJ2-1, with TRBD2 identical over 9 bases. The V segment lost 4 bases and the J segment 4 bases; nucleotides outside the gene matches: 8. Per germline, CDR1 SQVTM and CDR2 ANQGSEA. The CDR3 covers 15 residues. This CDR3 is CSVGRTTSGYNEQFF. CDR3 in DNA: TGCAGCGTTGGCCGGACGACTAGCGGTTACAATGAGCAGTTCTTC.

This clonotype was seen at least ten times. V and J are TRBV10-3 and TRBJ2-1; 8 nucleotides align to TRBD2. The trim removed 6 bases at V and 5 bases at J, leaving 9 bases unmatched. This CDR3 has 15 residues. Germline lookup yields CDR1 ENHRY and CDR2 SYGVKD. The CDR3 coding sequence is TGTGCCATCAGCTCAATAGCGGGACCTGACAATGAGCAGTTCTTC. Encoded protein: CAISSIAGPDNEQFF.

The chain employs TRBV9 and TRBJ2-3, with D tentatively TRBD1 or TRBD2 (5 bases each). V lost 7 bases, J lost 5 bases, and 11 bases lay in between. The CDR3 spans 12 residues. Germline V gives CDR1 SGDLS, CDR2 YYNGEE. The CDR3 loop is CASQGRGDTQYF. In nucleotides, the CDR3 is TGTGCCAGCCAGGGCCGGGGAGATACGCAGTATTTT.

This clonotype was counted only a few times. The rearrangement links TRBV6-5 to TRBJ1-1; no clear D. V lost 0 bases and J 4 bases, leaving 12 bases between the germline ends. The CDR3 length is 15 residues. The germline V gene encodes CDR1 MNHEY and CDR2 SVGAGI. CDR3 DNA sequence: TGTGCCAGCAGTTACTCGAGTGGTATGGTCACTGAAGCTTTCTTT. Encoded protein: CASSYSSGMVTEAFF.

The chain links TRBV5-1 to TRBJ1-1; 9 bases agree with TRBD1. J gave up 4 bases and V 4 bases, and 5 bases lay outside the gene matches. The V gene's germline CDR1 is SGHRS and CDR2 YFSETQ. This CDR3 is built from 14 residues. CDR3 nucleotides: TGCGCCAGCAGCGCGGACAGGGGCGTCACTGAAGCTTTCTTT. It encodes CASSADRGVTEAFF.

The CDR3, as DNA: TGTGCCAGCAGCCAAGGTTTTCTCAGGGACGAGACCCAGTACTTC. Translated, it gives CASSQGFLRDETQYF. V usage is TRBV3-1 and J usage is TRBJ2-5, with D perhaps being TRBD1 or TRBD2 (5 bases each). The CDR3 has 15 residues. Looked up from germline, CDR1 is LGHDT and CDR2 is YNNKEL (reference sequence). The V end was cut by 1 base, the J end by 5 bases, with 14 bases between.

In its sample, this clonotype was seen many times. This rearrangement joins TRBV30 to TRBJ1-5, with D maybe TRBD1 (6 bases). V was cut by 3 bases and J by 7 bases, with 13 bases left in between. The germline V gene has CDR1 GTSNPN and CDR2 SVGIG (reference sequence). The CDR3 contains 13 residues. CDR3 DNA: TGTGCCTGGAGCTTACAGGGACGGCAGCCCCAGCATTTT. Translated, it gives CAWSLQGRQPQHF.